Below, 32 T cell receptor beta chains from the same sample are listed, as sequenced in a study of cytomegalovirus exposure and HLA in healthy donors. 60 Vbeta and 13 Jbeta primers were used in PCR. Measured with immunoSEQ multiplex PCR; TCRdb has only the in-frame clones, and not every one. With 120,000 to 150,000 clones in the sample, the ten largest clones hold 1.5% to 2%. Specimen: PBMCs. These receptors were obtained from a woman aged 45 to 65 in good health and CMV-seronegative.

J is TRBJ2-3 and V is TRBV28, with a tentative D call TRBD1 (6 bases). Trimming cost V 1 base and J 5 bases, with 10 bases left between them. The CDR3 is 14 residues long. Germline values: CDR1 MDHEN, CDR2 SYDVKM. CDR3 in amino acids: CASSLYPGEDTQYF. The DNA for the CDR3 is TGTGCCAGCAGTTTATATCCAGGGGAAGATACGCAGTATTTT.

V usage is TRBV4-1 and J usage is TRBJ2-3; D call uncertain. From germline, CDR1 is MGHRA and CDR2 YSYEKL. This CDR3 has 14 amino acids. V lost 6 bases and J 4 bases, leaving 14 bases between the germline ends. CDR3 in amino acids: CASRTLGRADTQYF. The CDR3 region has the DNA TGCGCCAGCAGGACCCTAGGTCGGGCAGATACGCAGTATTTT.

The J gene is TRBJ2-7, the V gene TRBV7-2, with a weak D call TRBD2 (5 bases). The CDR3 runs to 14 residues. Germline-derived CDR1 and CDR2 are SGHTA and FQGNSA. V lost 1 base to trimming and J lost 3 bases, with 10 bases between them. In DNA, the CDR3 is TGTGCCAGCAGCTTAGAACTAGGGCTCTACGAGCAGTACTTC. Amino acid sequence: CASSLELGLYEQYF.

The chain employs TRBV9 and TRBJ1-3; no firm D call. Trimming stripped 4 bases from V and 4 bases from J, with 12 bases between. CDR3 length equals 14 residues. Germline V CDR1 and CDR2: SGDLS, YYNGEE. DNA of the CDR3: TGTGCCAGCAGCTTTAACATGGGCGGAAACACCATATATTTT. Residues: CASSFNMGGNTIYF.

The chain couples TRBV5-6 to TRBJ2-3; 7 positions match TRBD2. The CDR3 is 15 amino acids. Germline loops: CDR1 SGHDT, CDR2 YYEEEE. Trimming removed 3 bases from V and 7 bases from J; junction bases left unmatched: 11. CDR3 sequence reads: CASSSFGGSGNTQYF. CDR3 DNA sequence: TGTGCCAGCAGCTCCTTCGGGGGGTCCGGAAATACGCAGTATTTT.

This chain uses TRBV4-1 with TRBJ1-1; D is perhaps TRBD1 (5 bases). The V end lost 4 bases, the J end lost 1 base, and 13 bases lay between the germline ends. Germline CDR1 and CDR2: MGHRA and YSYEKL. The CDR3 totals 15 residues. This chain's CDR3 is CASSRKDTENTEAFF. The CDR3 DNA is TGCGCCAGCAGCCGCAAGGACACCGAGAACACTGAAGCTTTCTTT.

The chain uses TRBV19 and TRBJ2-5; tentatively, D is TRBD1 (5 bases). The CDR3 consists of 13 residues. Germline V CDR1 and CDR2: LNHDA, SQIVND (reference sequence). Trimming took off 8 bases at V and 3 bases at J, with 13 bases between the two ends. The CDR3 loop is CASRPDTKETQYF. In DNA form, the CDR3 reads TGTGCCAGTCGACCGGACACAAAAGAGACCCAGTACTTC.

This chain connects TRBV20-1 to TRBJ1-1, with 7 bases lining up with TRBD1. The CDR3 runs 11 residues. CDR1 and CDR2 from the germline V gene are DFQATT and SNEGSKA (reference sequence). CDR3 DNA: TGCAGAACAGGGGCTGGGACTGAAGCTTTCTTT. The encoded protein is CRTGAGTEAFF.

CDR3 amino acids: CASKDRVVTEAFF. CDR3 DNA sequence: TGTGCCAGTAAAGACAGGGTAGTCACTGAAGCTTTCTTT. The J gene is TRBJ1-1, the V gene TRBV19; 7 positions agree with TRBD1. V lost 7 bases and J lost 4; bases outside the gene matches: 6. Germline CDR1 is LNHDA and CDR2 is SQIVND (reference sequence). The CDR3 is 13 amino acids. The whole variable domain, remainder taken from reference TRBV19 and TRBJ1-1, is DGGITQSPKYLFRKEGQNVTLSCEQNLNHDAMYWYRQDPGQGLRLIYYSQIVNDFQKGDIAEGYSVSREKKESFPLTVTSAQKNPTAFYLCASKDRVVTEAFFGQGTRLTVV.

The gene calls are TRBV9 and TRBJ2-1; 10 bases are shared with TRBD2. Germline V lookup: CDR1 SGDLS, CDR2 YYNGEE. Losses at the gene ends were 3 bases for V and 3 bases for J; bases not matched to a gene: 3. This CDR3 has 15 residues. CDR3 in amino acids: CASSAWTSGYNEQFF. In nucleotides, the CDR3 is TGTGCCAGCAGCGCCTGGACTAGCGGCTACAATGAGCAGTTCTTC.

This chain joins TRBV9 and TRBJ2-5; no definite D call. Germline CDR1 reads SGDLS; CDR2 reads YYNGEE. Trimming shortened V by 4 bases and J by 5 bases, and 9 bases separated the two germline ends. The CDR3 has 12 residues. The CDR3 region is CASSLPRETQYF. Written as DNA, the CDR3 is TGTGCCAGCAGCCTCCCCCGGGAGACCCAGTACTTC.

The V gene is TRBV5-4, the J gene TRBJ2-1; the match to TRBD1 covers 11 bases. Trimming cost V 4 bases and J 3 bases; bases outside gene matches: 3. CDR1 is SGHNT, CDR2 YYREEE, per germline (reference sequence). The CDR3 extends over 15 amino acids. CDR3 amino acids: CASSLGTGGYNEQFF. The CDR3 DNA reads TGTGCCAGCAGCCTCGGGACAGGGGGCTACAATGAGCAGTTCTTC.

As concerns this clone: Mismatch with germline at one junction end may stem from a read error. The DNA of the CDR3 is TGTGCCAGCAGCTTAGGGACAGAGAAGAACTTC. This gives the protein CASSLGTEKNF. The chain carries TRBV5-4 and TRBJ2-7, with 7 bases aligning to TRBD1. The CDR3 sequence is 11 residues long. The germline V gene encodes CDR1 SGHNT and CDR2 YYREEE (reference sequence).

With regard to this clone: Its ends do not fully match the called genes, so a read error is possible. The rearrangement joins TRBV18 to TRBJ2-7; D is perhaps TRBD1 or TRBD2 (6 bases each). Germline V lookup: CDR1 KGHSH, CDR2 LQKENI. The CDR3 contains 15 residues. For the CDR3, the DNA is TGTGCCAGCGCACCAGGGGTCGGGGGAACCTACGAGCAGTACTTC. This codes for CASAPGVGGTYEQYF. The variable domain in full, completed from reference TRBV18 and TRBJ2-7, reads NAGVMQNPRHLVRRRGQEARLRCSPMKGHSHVYWYRQLPEEGLKFMVYLQKENIIDESGMPKERFSAEFPKEGPSILRIQQVVRGDSAAYFCASAPGVGGTYEQYFGPGTRLTVT.

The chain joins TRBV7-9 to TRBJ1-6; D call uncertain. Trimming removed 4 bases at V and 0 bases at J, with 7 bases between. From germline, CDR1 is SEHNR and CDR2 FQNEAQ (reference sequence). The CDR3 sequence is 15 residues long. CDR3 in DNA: TGTGCCAGCAGCTCGGGGAGCTCCTATAATTCACCCCTCCACTTT. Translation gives CASSSGSSYNSPLHF.

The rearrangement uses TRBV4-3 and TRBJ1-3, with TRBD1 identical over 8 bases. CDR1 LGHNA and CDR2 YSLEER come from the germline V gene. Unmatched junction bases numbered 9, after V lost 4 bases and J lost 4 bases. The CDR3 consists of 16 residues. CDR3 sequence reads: CASSRDGSGGGNTIYF. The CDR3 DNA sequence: TGCGCCAGCAGCCGGGACGGATCAGGGGGCGGAAACACCATATATTTT.

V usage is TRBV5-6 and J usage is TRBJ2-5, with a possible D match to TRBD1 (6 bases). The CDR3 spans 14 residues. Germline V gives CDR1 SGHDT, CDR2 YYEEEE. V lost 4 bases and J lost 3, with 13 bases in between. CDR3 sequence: CASSVYGQKETQYF. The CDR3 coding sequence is TGTGCCAGCAGCGTATACGGACAGAAAGAGACCCAGTACTTC.

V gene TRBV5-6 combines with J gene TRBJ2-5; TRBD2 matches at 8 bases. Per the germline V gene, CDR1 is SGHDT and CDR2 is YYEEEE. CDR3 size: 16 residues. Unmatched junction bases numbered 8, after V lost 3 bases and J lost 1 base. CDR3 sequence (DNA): TGTGCCAGCAGCTCTGTGTTTAGCGGGGTCCAAGAGACCCAGTACTTC. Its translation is CASSSVFSGVQETQYF.

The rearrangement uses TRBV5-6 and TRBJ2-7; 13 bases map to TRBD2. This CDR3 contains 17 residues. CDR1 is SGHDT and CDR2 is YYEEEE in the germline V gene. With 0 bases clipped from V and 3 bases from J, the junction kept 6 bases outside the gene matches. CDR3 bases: TGTGCCAGCAGCTTGGGGACTAGCGGGAGAATGGGCTACGAGCAGTACTTC. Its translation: CASSLGTSGRMGYEQYF.

This CDR3 reads CASSLGRGHSPLHF. CDR3 bases: TGTGCCAGCAGCTTGGGAAGGGGTCATTCACCCCTCCACTTT. The chain joins TRBV5-6 to TRBJ1-6, with TRBD1 as a possible D gene (5 bases). CDR1 SGHDT and CDR2 YYEEEE come from the germline V gene. Trimming removed 0 bases at V and 8 bases at J, with 9 bases between. This CDR3 is 14 amino acids long. Full variable domain (missing parts from reference TRBV5-6 and TRBJ1-6): DAGVTQSPTHLIKTRGQQVTLRCSPKSGHDTVSWYQQALGQGPQFIFQYYEEEERQRGNFPDRFSGHQFPNYSSELNVNALLLGDSALYLCASSLGRGHSPLHFGNGTRLTVT.

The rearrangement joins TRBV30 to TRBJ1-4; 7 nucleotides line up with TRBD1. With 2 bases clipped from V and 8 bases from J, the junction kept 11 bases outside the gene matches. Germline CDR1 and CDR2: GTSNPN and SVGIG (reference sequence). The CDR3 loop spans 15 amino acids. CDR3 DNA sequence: TGTGCCTGGAGTCCCCGGGACAGCACGGGAGAAAAACTGTTTTTT. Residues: CAWSPRDSTGEKLFF.

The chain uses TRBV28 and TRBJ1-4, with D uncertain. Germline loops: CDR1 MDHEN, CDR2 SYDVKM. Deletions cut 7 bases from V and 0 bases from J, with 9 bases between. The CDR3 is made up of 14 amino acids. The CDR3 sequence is CASMDGATNEKLFF. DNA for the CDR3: TGTGCCAGCATGGATGGAGCAACTAATGAAAAACTGTTTTTT.

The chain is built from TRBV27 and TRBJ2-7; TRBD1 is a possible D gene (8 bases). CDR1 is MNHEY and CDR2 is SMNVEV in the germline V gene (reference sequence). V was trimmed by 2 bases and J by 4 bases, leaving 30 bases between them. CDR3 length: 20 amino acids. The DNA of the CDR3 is TGTGCCAGCAGTTTAAGGCCCAATGCCAGGGGGCGCCTAGCGGAGTACGAGCAGTACTTC. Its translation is CASSLRPNARGRLAEYEQYF.

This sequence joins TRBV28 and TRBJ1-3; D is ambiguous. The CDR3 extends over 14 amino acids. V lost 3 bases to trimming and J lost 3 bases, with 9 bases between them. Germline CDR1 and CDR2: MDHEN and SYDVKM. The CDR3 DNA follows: TGTGCCAGCAGTTTTCTGGAGAATGGAAACACCATATATTTT. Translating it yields CASSFLENGNTIYF.

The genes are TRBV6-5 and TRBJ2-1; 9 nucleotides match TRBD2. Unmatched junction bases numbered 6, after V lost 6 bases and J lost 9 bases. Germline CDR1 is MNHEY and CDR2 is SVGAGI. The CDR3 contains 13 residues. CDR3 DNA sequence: TGTGCCAGCAGGGACTATAGCGGGAGTGAGCAGTTCTTC. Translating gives CASRDYSGSEQFF.

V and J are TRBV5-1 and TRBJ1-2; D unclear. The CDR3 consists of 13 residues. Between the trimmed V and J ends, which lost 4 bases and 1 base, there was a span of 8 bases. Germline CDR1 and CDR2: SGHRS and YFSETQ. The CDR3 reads CASSMDGNYGYTF. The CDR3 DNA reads TGCGCCAGCAGCATGGACGGTAACTATGGCTACACCTTC.

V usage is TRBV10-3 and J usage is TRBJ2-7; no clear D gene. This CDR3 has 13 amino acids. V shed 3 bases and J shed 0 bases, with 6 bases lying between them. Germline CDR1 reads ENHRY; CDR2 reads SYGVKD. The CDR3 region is CAISDSYSYEQYF. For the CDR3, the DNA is TGTGCCATCAGTGACTCGTACTCCTACGAGCAGTACTTC.

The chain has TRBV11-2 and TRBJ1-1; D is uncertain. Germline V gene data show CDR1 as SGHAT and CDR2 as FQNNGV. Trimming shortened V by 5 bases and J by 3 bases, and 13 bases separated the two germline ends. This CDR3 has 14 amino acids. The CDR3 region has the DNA TGTGCCAGCAGCCATACAAGGCGGGACACTGAAGCTTTCTTT. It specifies CASSHTRRDTEAFF.

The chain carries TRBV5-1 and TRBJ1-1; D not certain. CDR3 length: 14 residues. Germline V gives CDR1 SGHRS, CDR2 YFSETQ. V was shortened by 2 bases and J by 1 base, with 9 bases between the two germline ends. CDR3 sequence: CASSFSGENTEAFF. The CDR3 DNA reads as TGCGCCAGCAGCTTCTCCGGGGAGAACACTGAAGCTTTCTTT.

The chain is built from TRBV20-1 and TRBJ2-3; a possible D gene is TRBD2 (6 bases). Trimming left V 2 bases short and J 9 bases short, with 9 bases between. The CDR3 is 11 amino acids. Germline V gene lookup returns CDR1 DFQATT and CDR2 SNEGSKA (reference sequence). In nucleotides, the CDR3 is TGCAGTGCTAGACCGGACTACACGCAGTATTTT. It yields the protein CSARPDYTQYF.

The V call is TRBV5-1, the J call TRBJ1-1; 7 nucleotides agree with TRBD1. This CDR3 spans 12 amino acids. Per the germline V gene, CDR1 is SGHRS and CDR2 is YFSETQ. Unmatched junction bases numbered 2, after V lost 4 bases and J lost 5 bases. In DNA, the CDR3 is TGCGCCAGCAGCCGGGACAGTACTGAAGCTTTCTTT. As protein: CASSRDSTEAFF.

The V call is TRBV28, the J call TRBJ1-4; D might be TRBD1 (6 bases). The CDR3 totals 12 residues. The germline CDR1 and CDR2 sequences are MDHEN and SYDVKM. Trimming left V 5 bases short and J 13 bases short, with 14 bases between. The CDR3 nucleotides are TGTGCCAGCAGTCGGACAACAGGGAGACTGTTTTTT. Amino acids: CASSRTTGRLFF.